The rows below give T cell receptor beta chains drawn from one sample of a study of shared clonotypes between healthy human individuals. This table comes from immunoSEQ multiplex PCR, and its TCRdb copy is limited to in-frame clones, with some not included. Of over 2 million clones in the sample, 85% to 95% were seen once. The specimen was naive CD4+ T cells from PBMCs. These receptor sequences come from a man aged 18 to 29 in good health. Some clones in this sample may be carry-over from other donors' samples. The CDR3 runs from the conserved cysteine through the conserved F or W. A D gene is named only where the DNA matches it firmly. Clone size is stated in some rows and not others, as once, few, many or a class when expanded.

size	V	J	D	CDR3	DNA
NA	TRBV5-1	TRBJ2-1	TRBD2	CASSQQAGLSYNEQFF	TGCGCCAGCAGCCAGCAAGCGGGACTCTCCTACAATGAGCAGTTCTTC
few	TRBV18	TRBJ2-2	NA	CASSLLPGELFF	TGTGCCAGCTCACTGCTGCCCGGGGAGCTGTTTTTT
NA	TRBV6-1	TRBJ1-2	NA	CASSERPGPGYTF	TGTGCCAGCAGTGAAAGGCCCGGGCCTGGCTACACCTTC
NA	TRBV28	TRBJ2-5	NA	CASSFGADETQYF	TGTGCCAGCAGTTTTGGGGCTGACGAGACCCAGTACTTC
NA	TRBV7-9	TRBJ2-7	NA	CASSLSTKHEQYF	TGTGCCAGCAGCTTATCCACAAAACACGAGCAGTACTTC
NA	TRBV27	TRBJ2-7	TRBD2	CASSLAGGRNEQYF	TGTGCCAGCAGTTTGGCGGGAGGGAGAAACGAGCAGTACTTC
NA	TRBV7-2	TRBJ2-5	TRBD1	CASSPGRTGQAQYF	TGTGCCAGCAGTCCCGGAAGGACAGGGCAAGCCCAGTACTTC
NA	TRBV18	TRBJ2-5	NA	CASSPPVRETQYF	TGTGCCAGCTCACCACCGGTCCGGGAGACCCAGTACTTC
NA	TRBV28	TRBJ1-5	NA	CASSLAGPQPQHF	TGTGCCAGCAGTTTGGCAGGACCGCAGCCCCAGCATTTT
few	TRBV15	TRBJ1-1	TRBD1	CATSREWAGGFTEAFF	TGTGCCACCAGCAGAGAATGGGCAGGGGGGTTCACTGAAGCTTTCTTT
NA	TRBV25-1	TRBJ2-1	NA	CASSEQGSRHEQFF	TGTGCCAGCAGTGAACAGGGAAGTAGACATGAGCAGTTCTTC
NA	TRBV7-9	TRBJ1-2	TRBD1	CASSLDRGYGYTF	TGTGCCAGCAGCTTAGACAGGGGATATGGCTACACCTTC
NA	TRBV2	TRBJ2-7	TRBD2	CASSAVAGAFSEQYF	TGTGCCAGCAGTGCAGTAGCGGGAGCATTCAGCGAGCAGTACTTC
NA	TRBV28	TRBJ1-3	NA	CASSPTAGTGNTIYF	TGTGCCAGCAGTCCCACGGCAGGTACTGGAAACACCATATATTTT
NA	TRBV7-7	TRBJ2-5	NA	CASSADRIQETQYF	TGTGCCAGCAGCGCCGACAGGATACAAGAGACCCAGTACTTC
NA	TRBV18	TRBJ2-7	TRBD1	CASSPDRDSYDPGQYF	TGTGCCAGCTCACCGGACCGGGACAGCTACGACCCGGGGCAGTACTTC
once	TRBV7-2	TRBJ1-1	TRBD1	CASSSGQANTEAFF	TGTGCCAGCAGCTCCGGACAGGCGAACACTGAAGCTTTCTTT
NA	TRBV2	TRBJ1-5	NA	CASSGRTENQPQHF	TGTGCCAGCAGCGGACGGACAGAAAATCAGCCCCAGCATTTT
once	TRBV6-5	TRBJ1-5	NA	CASSLTSFNQPQHF	TGTGCCAGCAGCCTGACGAGCTTCAATCAGCCCCAGCATTTT
NA	TRBV25-1	TRBJ2-1	NA	CASSAWDFNEQFF	TGTGCCAGCAGTGCCTGGGACTTTAATGAGCAGTTCTTC
NA	TRBV28	TRBJ1-4	NA	CASSRVLGGRHEKLFF	TGTGCCAGCAGTCGAGTTTTGGGGGGGCGCCATGAAAAACTGTTTTTT
NA	TRBV6-1	TRBJ2-1	TRBD2	CASSEGPSGAGGVRMQFF	TGTGCCAGCAGTGAAGGTCCCTCGGGAGCGGGGGGGGTTCGGATGCAGTTCTTC
NA	TRBV18	TRBJ2-5	NA	CASSPAGTQETQYF	TGTGCCAGCTCACCCGCCGGGACTCAAGAGACCCAGTACTTC
NA	TRBV6-1	TRBJ1-5	NA	CASSSFGKAHQPQHF	TGTGCCAGCAGTTCTTTCGGCAAGGCCCATCAGCCCCAGCATTTT
NA	TRBV5-5	TRBJ2-2	NA	CASSLVVQTTNTGELFF	TGTGCCAGCAGCTTAGTGGTACAGACTACGAACACCGGGGAGCTGTTTTTT
NA	TRBV2	TRBJ1-5	TRBD1	CASSPTGTGNQPQHF	TGTGCCAGCAGTCCAACCGGGACAGGTAATCAGCCCCAGCATTTT
NA	TRBV28	TRBJ2-7	NA	CASSFAGAYEQYF	TGTGCCAGCAGTTTCGCAGGGGCCTACGAGCAGTACTTC
NA	TRBV29-1	TRBJ2-5	TRBD1	CSVEGWTGNQETQYF	TGCAGCGTTGAAGGGTGGACAGGAAACCAAGAGACCCAGTACTTC
NA	TRBV5-1	TRBJ2-1	NA	CASSLGGRNYNEQFF	TGCGCCAGCAGCTTGGGCGGGCGGAACTACAATGAGCAGTTCTTC